This T cell receptor beta chain was captured by sequencing in a study of blood T cells in healthy people across ages. Study-wide points: Shifts in expanded clonotypes may have been confounded by donor CMV status, which was unknown.

Next came a second PCR, run for about 6 to 12 cycles, which used a sample-barcoded 5' primer along with a J-beta primer mix. MiXCR, run by TCRdb on the 5' RACE reads, gives a single entry per CDR3 protein. The sample has 1.2 million to 1.5 million distinct CDR3 sequences, almost 60% seen once. This clonotype was observed a handful of times. Its antigen remains unknown. This CDR3 contains 15 residues. Germline lookup yields CDR1 MNHEY and CDR2 SVGAGI. Trimming cost V 5 bases and J 7 bases, with 19 bases left between them. This sequence originates from a man aged 18 to 29 in good health. The chain has TRBV6-5 and TRBJ2-3; possibly TRBD1 for D (5 bases). The material sequenced was blood. Written as DNA, the CDR3 is TGTGCCAGCAGTCTAGGGGAAGGGTATCTGAATACGCAGTATTTT. It translates to CASSLGEGYLNTQYF.